This passage covers 11 T cell receptor beta chains from one sample sequenced in a study of a mutant IDH1 vaccine in newly diagnosed glioma. Their specific antigens are unknown. The protocol was immunoSEQ multiplex PCR, while the TCRdb copy is restricted to in-frame clones and leaves out a portion. The data show over 45,000 clones, 75% to 85% seen once. Time point denoted: week 23, last vaccination. Vaccine doses each comprised 300 ug of mutant IDH1 20-mer peptide, with topical imiquimod. The material sequenced was PBMCs, taken from a glioma patient whose treatment included an IDH1 peptide vaccine. The receptors were gathered from a man aged 40-55 years with glioma.

The sample holds one count of this clone. V and J are TRBV9 and TRBJ1-3; tentatively, D is TRBD1 (5 bases). The V gene's germline CDR1 is SGDLS and CDR2 YYNGEE. The CDR3 runs to 17 residues. The V end was cut by 3 bases, the J end by 3 bases, with 19 bases between. The CDR3 DNA reads TGTGCCAGCAGCGACGGGACCCCAACTCTGGTTGGAAACACCATATATTTT. Its protein product is CASSDGTPTLVGNTIYF.

The genes are TRBV20-1 and TRBJ2-7; D not certain. The V end was cut by 3 bases, the J end by 3 bases, with 6 bases between. The CDR3 covers 11 residues. Germline CDR1 is DFQATT and CDR2 is SNEGSKA (reference sequence). The CDR3 coding sequence is TGCAGTGCTAGCCTGAACTACGAGCAGTACTTC. It translates to CSASLNYEQYF.

This clone appeared many times. The J gene is TRBJ1-6, the V gene TRBV7-9, with no clear D. The length of the CDR3 is 12 residues. The germline CDR1 and CDR2 sequences are SEHNR and FQNEAQ (reference sequence). V was cut by 5 bases and J by 12 bases, with 11 bases left in between. The CDR3 nucleotides are TGTGCCAGCAGCCCACAGAGAGGACCCCTCCACTTT. Its protein product is CASSPQRGPLHF.

V gene TRBV19 combines with J gene TRBJ1-1; 8 bases are shared with TRBD1. The CDR3 is 13 residues long. Germline V gene lookup returns CDR1 LNHDA and CDR2 SQIVND (reference sequence). The V segment lost 6 bases and the J segment 7 bases; nucleotides outside the gene matches: 7. CDR3 protein: CASRELDRDEAFF. The CDR3 coding sequence is TGTGCCAGTAGGGAATTGGACAGGGATGAAGCTTTCTTT.

V and J are TRBV9 and TRBJ1-1; 7 positions agree with TRBD1. Germline V CDR1 and CDR2: SGDLS, YYNGEE. J lost 4 bases, V lost 4 bases, and 10 bases had no gene match. The CDR3 extends over 15 amino acids. The CDR3 protein is CASSSAGGEGTEAFF. The CDR3 DNA follows: TGTGCCAGCAGCTCAGCAGGGGGAGAGGGCACTGAAGCTTTCTTT.

This clone was recorded a few times. The genes are TRBV6-5 and TRBJ2-1, with D perhaps matching TRBD2 (6 bases). V gave up 4 bases and J gave up 4 bases, with 14 bases separating them. Germline-derived CDR1 and CDR2 are MNHEY and SVGAGI. The CDR3 runs 15 residues. The DNA of the CDR3 is TGTGCCAGCAGTTTGGGCGGGGTCCTATACAATGAGCAGTTCTTC. Its translation: CASSLGGVLYNEQFF.

The chain recombines TRBV7-6 with TRBJ2-3, with TRBD2 matching over 14 bases. Germline CDR1 and CDR2: SGHVS and FNYEAQ. The length of the CDR3 is 16 residues. J lost 10 bases, V lost 5 bases, and 11 bases had no gene match. The CDR3, as DNA: TGTGCCAGCAGCCCCCGGGGGGGGACTAGCGGGGGTTCGCAGTATTTT. Protein product: CASSPRGGTSGGSQYF.

J is TRBJ1-5 and V is TRBV7-9; 10 nucleotides align to TRBD1. V lost 6 bases and J lost 7; bases outside the gene matches: 6. Germline assignment: CDR1 SEHNR and CDR2 FQNEAQ (reference sequence). The CDR3 runs to 14 residues. The CDR3 loop reads CASSRTGGGQPQHF. DNA for the CDR3: TGTGCCAGCAGTAGGACAGGGGGTGGGCAGCCCCAGCATTTT.

The chain recombines TRBV5-1 with TRBJ1-6; tentatively, D is TRBD1 (5 bases). Germline loops: CDR1 SGHRS, CDR2 YFSETQ. This CDR3 is 15 amino acids long. V shed 1 base and J shed 8 bases, with 13 bases lying between them. The CDR3 is CASSLFSEGHSPLHF. CDR3 nucleotides: TGCGCCAGCAGCTTGTTTTCTGAGGGACATTCACCCCTCCACTTT.

The chain recombines TRBV29-1 with TRBJ1-1; maybe TRBD1 (5 bases). The CDR3 has 14 amino acids. Trimming took off 5 bases at V and 1 base at J, with 14 bases between the two ends. CDR1 and CDR2 from the germline V gene are SQVTM and ANQGSEA. The DNA of the CDR3 is TGCAGCGTTCAACCAAGACAGACGAACACTGAAGCTTTCTTT. The encoded protein is CSVQPRQTNTEAFF. Using reference TRBV29-1 and TRBJ1-1 for the parts outside the CDR3, the full variable domain is SAVISQKPSRDICQRGTSLTIQCQVDSQVTMMFWYRQQPGQSLTLIATANQGSEATYESGFVIDKFPISRPNLTFSTLTVSNMSPEDSSIYLCSVQPRQTNTEAFFGQGTRLTVV.

This sequence joins TRBV6-1 and TRBJ2-3, with 8 positions matching TRBD2. The ends lost 4 bases at V and 3 bases at J; junction bases unmatched: 3. Germline V gives CDR1 MNHNS, CDR2 SASEGT. The CDR3 is 14 amino acids. The chain's CDR3 is CASSGRGGTDTQYF. The CDR3 bases are TGTGCCAGCAGTGGTCGGGGGGGGACAGATACGCAGTATTTT.